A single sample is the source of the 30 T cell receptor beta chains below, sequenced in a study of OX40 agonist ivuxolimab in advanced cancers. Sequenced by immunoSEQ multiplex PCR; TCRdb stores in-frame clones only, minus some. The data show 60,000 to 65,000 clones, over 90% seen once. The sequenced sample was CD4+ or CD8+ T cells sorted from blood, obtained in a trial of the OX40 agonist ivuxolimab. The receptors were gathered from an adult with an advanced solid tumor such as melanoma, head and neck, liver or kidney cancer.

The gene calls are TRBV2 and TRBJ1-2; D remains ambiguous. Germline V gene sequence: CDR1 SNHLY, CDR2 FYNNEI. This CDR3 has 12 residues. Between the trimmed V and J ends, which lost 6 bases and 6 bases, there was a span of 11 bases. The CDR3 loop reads CASRDRMNGYTF. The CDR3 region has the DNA TGTGCCAGCAGGGACCGGATGAATGGCTACACCTTC.

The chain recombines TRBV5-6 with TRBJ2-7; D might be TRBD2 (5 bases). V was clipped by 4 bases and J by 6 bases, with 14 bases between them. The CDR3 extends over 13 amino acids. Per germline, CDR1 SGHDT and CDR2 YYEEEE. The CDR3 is CASSRVLEGEQYF. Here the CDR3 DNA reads TGTGCCAGCAGCCGGGTTTTAGAGGGCGAGCAGTACTTC. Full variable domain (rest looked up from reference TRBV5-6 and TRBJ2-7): DAGVTQSPTHLIKTRGQQVTLRCSPKSGHDTVSWYQQALGQGPQFIFQYYEEEERQRGNFPDRFSGHQFPNYSSELNVNALLLGDSALYLCASSRVLEGEQYFGPGTRLTVT.

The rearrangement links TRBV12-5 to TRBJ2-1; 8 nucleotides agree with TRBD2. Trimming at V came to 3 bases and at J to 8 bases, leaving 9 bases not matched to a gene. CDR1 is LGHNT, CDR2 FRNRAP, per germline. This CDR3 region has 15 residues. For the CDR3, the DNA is TGTGCTAGTGGTTTCTTACGGGAGGGCCGGGATGAGCAGTTCTTC. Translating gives CASGFLREGRDEQFF.

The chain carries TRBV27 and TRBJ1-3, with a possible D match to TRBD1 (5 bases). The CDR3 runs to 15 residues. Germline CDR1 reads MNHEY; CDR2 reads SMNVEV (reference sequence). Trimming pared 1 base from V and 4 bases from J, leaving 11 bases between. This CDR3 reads CASSLYPGPGNTIYF. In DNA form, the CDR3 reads TGTGCCAGCAGTTTATATCCGGGGCCAGGAAACACCATATATTTT.

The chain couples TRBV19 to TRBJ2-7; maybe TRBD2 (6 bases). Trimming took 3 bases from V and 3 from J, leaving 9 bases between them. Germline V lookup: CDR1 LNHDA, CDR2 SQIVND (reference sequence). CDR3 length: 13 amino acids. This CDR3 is CASSIGTFYEQYF. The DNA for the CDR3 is TGTGCCAGTAGTATCGGGACTTTCTACGAGCAGTACTTC.

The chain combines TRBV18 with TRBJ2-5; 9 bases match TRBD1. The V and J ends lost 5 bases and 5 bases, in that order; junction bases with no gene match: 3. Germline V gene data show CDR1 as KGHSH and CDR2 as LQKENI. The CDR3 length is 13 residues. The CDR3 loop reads CASSIQGAETQYF. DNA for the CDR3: TGTGCCAGCTCAATACAGGGGGCTGAGACCCAGTACTTC. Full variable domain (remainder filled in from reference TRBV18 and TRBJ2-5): NAGVMQNPRHLVRRRGQEARLRCSPMKGHSHVYWYRQLPEEGLKFMVYLQKENIIDESGMPKERFSAEFPKEGPSILRIQQVVRGDSAAYFCASSIQGAETQYFGPGTRLLVL.

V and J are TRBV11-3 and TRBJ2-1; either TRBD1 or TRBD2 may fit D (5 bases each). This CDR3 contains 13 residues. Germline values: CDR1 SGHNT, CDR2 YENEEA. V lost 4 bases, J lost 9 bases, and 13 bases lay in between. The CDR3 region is CASSSLGVAEQFF. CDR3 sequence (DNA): TGTGCCAGCAGCTCCCTGGGGGTGGCTGAGCAGTTCTTC.

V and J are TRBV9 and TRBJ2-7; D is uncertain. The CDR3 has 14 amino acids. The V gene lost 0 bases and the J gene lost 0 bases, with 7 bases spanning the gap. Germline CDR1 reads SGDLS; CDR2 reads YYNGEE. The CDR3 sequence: CASSVGSASYEQYF. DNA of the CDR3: TGTGCCAGCAGCGTAGGGTCCGCCTCCTACGAGCAGTACTTC.

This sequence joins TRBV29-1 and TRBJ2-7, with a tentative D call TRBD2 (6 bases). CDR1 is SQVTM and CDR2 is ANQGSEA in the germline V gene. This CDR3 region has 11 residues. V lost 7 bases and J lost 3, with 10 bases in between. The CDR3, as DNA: TGCAGCGCTGACGGGGGCTACGAGCAGTACTTC. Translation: CSADGGYEQYF.

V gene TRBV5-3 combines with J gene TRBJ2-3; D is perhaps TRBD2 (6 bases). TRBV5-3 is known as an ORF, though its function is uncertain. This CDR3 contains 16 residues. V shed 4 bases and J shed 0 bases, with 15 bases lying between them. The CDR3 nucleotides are TGTGCCAGAAGCGCCTATTCCGGGACTAGCACAGATACGCAGTATTTT. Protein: CARSAYSGTSTDTQYF.

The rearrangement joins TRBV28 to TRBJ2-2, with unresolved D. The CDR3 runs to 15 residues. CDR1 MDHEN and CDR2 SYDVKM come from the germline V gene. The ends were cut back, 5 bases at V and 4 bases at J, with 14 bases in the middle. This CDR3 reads CASSRLQGGTGELFF. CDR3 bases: TGTGCCAGCAGTAGACTCCAAGGCGGCACCGGGGAGCTGTTTTTT.

CDR3 bases: TGCGCCAGCAGTGGCCTAGCGGGTGATTACAATGAGCAGTTCTTC. Its translation is CASSGLAGDYNEQFF. The chain links TRBV5-1 to TRBJ2-1; 8 bases match TRBD2. The CDR3 extends over 15 amino acids. Trimming removed 5 bases from V and 4 bases from J; junction bases left unmatched: 8. Per germline, CDR1 SGHRS and CDR2 YFSETQ.

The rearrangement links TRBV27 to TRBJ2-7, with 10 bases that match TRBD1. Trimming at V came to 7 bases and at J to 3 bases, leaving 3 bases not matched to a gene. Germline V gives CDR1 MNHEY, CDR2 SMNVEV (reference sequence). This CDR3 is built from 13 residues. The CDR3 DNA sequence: TGTGCCAGCACAGGACAGGGGGTCTACGAGCAGTACTTC. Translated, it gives CASTGQGVYEQYF.

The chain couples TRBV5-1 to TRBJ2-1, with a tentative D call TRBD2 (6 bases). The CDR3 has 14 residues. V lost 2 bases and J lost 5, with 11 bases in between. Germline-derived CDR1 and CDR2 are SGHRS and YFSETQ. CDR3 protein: CASSFPGLNNEQFF. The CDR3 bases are TGCGCCAGCAGCTTCCCGGGACTTAACAATGAGCAGTTCTTC. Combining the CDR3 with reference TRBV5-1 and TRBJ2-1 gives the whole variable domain KAGVTQTPRYLIKTRGQQVTLSCSPISGHRSVSWYQQTPGQGLQFLFEYFSETQRNKGNFPGRFSGRQFSNSRSEMNVSTLELGDSALYLCASSFPGLNNEQFFGPGTRLTVL.

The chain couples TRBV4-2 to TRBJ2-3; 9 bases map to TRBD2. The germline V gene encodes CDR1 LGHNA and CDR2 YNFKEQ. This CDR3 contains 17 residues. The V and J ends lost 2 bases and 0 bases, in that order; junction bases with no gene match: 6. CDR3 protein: CASSQIGLAPSTDTQYF. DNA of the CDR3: TGTGCCAGCAGCCAAATAGGACTAGCGCCTAGCACAGATACGCAGTATTTT.

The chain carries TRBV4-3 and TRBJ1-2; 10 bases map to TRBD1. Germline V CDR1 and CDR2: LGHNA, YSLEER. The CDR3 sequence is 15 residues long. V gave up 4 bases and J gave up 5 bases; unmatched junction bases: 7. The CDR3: CASSRSGTGDYGYTF. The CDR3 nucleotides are TGCGCCAGCAGCCGCTCCGGGACAGGGGATTATGGCTACACCTTC.

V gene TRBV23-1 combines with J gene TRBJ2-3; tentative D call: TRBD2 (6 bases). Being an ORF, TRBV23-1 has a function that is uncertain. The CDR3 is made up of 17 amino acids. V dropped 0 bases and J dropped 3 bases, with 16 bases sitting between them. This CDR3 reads CASSQSILRDRTDTQYF. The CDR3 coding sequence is TGCGCCAGCAGTCAATCGATCTTGCGGGACCGAACAGATACGCAGTATTTT.

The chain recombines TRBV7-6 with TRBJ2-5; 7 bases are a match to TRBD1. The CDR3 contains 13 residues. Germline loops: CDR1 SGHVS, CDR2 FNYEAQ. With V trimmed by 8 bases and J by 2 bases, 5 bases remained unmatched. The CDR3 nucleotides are TGTGCCAGCGAGGGGGCCACTCAAGAGACCCAGTACTTC. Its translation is CASEGATQETQYF.

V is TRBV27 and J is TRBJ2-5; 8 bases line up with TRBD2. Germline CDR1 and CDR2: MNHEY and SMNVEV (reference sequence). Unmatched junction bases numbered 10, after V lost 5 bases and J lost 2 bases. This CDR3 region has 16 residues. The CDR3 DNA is TGTGCCAGCAGTCCCACGGGGGCGGGAGGACAAGAGACCCAGTACTTC. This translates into CASSPTGAGGQETQYF.

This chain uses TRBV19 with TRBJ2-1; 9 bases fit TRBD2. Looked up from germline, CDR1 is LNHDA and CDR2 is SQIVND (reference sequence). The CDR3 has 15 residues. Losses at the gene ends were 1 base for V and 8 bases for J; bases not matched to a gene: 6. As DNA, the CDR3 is TGTGCCAGTAGTATAGGCTTGGCGGGAGGGTATGAGCAGTTCTTC. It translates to CASSIGLAGGYEQFF. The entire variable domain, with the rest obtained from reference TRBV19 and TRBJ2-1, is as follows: DGGITQSPKYLFRKEGQNVTLSCEQNLNHDAMYWYRQDPGQGLRLIYYSQIVNDFQKGDIAEGYSVSREKKESFPLTVTSAQKNPTAFYLCASSIGLAGGYEQFFGPGTRLTVL.

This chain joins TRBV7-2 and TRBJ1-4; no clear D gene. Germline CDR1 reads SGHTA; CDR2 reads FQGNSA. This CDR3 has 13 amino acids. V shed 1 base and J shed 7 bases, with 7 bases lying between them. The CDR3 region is CASSLVMTEKLFF. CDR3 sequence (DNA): TGTGCCAGCAGCTTAGTAATGACTGAAAAACTGTTTTTT.

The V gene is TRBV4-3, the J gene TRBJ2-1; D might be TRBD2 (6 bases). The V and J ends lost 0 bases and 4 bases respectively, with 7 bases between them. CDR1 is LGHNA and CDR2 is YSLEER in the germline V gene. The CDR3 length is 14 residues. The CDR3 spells CASSQESGYNEQFF. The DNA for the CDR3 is TGCGCCAGCAGCCAAGAGAGCGGGTACAATGAGCAGTTCTTC.

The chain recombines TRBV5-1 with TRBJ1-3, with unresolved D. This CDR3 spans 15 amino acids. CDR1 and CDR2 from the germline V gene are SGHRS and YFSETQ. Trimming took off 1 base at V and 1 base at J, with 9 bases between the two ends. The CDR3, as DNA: TGCGCCAGCAGCTTGAGTGTGTCTTCTGGAAACACCATATATTTT. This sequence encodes CASSLSVSSGNTIYF.

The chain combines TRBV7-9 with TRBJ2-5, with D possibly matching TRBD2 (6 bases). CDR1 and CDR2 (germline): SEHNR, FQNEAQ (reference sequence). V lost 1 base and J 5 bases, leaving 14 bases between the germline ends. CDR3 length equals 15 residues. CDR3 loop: CASSLVVAGRETQYF. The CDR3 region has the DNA TGTGCCAGCAGCTTAGTAGTCGCGGGAAGGGAGACCCAGTACTTC.

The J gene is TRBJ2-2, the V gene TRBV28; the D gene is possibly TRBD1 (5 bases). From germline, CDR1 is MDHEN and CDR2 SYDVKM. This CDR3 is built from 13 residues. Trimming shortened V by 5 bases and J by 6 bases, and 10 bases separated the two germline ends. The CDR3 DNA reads TGTGCCAGCAGTCTAGGGGATGCCGGGGAGCTGTTTTTT. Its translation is CASSLGDAGELFF.

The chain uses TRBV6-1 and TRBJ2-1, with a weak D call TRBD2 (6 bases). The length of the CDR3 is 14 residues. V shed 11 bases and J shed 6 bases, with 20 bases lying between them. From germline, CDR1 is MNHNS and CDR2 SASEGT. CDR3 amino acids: CAAGEAGPANEQFF. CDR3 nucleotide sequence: TGTGCCGCGGGCGAGGCGGGACCCGCCAATGAGCAGTTCTTC.

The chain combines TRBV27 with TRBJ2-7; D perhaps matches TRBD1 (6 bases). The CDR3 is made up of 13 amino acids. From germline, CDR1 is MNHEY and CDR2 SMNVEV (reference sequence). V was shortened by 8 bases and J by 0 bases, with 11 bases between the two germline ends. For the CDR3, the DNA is TGTGCCAGCGGGCTGGACAGCTCCTACGAGCAGTACTTC. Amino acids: CASGLDSSYEQYF.

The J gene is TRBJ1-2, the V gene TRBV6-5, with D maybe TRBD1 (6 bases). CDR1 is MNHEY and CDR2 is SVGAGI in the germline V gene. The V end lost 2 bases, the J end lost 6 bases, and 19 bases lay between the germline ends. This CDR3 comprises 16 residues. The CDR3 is CASSYTATPGQDGYTF. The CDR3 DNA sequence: TGTGCCAGCAGTTACACTGCAACCCCGGGACAAGATGGCTACACCTTC.

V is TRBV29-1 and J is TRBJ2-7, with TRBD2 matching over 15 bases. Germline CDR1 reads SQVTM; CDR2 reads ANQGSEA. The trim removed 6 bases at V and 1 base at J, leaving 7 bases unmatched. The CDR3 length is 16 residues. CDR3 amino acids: CSVGTSGRSISYEQYF. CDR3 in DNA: TGCAGCGTAGGGACTAGCGGGAGGTCCATATCCTACGAGCAGTACTTC.

For the CDR3, the DNA is TGTGCCTGGACTTCGGCGGGAGCCGTCAATGAGCAGTTCTTC. Translated, it gives CAWTSAGAVNEQFF. The chain has TRBV30 and TRBJ2-1; 7 bases agree with TRBD2. The CDR3 covers 14 residues. The V segment lost 4 bases and the J segment 6 bases; nucleotides outside the gene matches: 9. From germline, CDR1 is GTSNPN and CDR2 SVGIG (reference sequence). Based on the CDR3 plus reference TRBV30 and TRBJ2-1, the full variable domain is SQTIHQWPATLVQPVGSPLSLECTVEGTSNPNLYWYRQAAGRGLQLLFYSVGIGQISSEVPQNLSASRPQDRQFILSSKKLLLSDSGFYLCAWTSAGAVNEQFFGPGTRLTVL.